These 10 T cell receptor beta chains were sequenced from one sample in a study of blood T cell repertoires in COVID-19. This table comes from immunoSEQ multiplex PCR, and its TCRdb copy is limited to in-frame clones, with some not included. The sample lists roughly 670,000 clones; just under 90% were seen once. Sequencing input: peripheral blood. Receptor source: a woman under 30 with acute or convalescent COVID-19.

V usage is TRBV20-1 and J usage is TRBJ1-5; D is perhaps TRBD1 (6 bases). V dropped 3 bases and J dropped 6 bases, with 24 bases sitting between them. Germline CDR1 DFQATT, CDR2 SNEGSKA (reference sequence). This CDR3 comprises 17 residues. Here the CDR3 DNA reads TGCAGTGCTAGTCTCCCCAGGGGACGGGTGGAAGCTCAGCCCCAGCATTTT. Residues: CSASLPRGRVEAQPQHF.

The CDR3 reads CASSSGDRVNSPLHF. The CDR3 DNA follows: TGCGCCAGCAGCTCTGGGGACAGGGTAAATTCACCCCTCCACTTT. The V call is TRBV5-1, the J call TRBJ1-6; 9 nucleotides match TRBD1. V dropped 3 bases and J dropped 7; count of bases not matched to a gene: 5. Germline CDR1 reads SGHRS; CDR2 reads YFSETQ. The CDR3 has 15 amino acids. The whole variable domain, filled in from reference TRBV5-1 and TRBJ1-6, reads KAGVTQTPRYLIKTRGQQVTLSCSPISGHRSVSWYQQTPGQGLQFLFEYFSETQRNKGNFPGRFSGRQFSNSRSEMNVSTLELGDSALYLCASSSGDRVNSPLHFGNGTRLTVT.

The chain joins TRBV14 to TRBJ1-2; D gene ambiguous. This CDR3 spans 15 amino acids. Germline-derived CDR1 and CDR2 are SGHDN and FVKESK. Trimming pared 2 bases from V and 0 bases from J, leaving 10 bases between. CDR3 region: CASSQRGTPNYGYTF. The CDR3 nucleotides read TGTGCCAGCAGCCAACGGGGTACCCCTAACTATGGCTACACCTTC.

The chain uses TRBV30 and TRBJ2-7; 7 nucleotides match TRBD2. The V segment lost 4 bases and the J segment 2 bases; nucleotides outside the gene matches: 14. This CDR3 region has 16 residues. Germline CDR1 and CDR2: GTSNPN and SVGIG (reference sequence). DNA for the CDR3: TGTGCCTGGATTCGCCCTCAGCGGGACGGAACCTACGAGCAGTACTTC. Amino acid sequence: CAWIRPQRDGTYEQYF.

This chain connects TRBV18 to TRBJ1-3; 9 bases are shared with TRBD1. The V gene's germline CDR1 is KGHSH and CDR2 LQKENI. The CDR3 runs 16 residues. The ends lost 5 bases at V and 0 bases at J; junction bases unmatched: 5. The CDR3 is CASSNDRGISGNTIYF. DNA for the CDR3: TGTGCCAGCTCAAACGACAGGGGGATCTCTGGAAACACCATATATTTT.

The rearrangement links TRBV29-1 to TRBJ2-5; 10 nucleotides agree with TRBD1. Trimming at V came to 7 bases and at J to 4 bases, leaving 9 bases not matched to a gene. This CDR3 has 14 residues. Germline V CDR1 and CDR2: SQVTM, ANQGSEA. CDR3 sequence: CSGVRDRGRETQYF. The CDR3 nucleotides are TGCAGCGGCGTCCGGGACAGGGGAAGAGAGACCCAGTACTTC.

The genes are TRBV12-3 or TRBV12-4 and TRBJ1-1, with D possibly being TRBD1 (5 bases). Trimming stripped 3 bases from V and 8 bases from J, with 7 bases between. The CDR3 totals 11 residues. DNA for the CDR3: TGTGCCAGCAGTTTCCGACAGGAAGCTTTCTTT. Protein sequence: CASSFRQEAFF.

The chain is built from TRBV7-3 and TRBJ1-1, with D perhaps matching TRBD1 (6 bases). CDR1 and CDR2 from the germline V gene are SGHTA and FQGTGA. There are 14 residues in the CDR3. V lost 4 bases and J 3 bases, leaving 12 bases between the germline ends. The CDR3 region is CASSSQGWDTEAFF. CDR3 bases: TGTGCCAGCAGCTCACAGGGATGGGACACTGAAGCTTTCTTT.

CDR3 loop: CASSVVAGVNNEQFF. CDR3 bases: TGTGCCAGCAGCGTGGTAGCGGGGGTGAACAATGAGCAGTTCTTC. The V and J genes are TRBV9 and TRBJ2-1; TRBD2 agrees at 9 bases. This CDR3 is built from 15 residues. CDR1 is SGDLS and CDR2 is YYNGEE in the germline V gene. The V segment lost 2 bases and the J segment 5 bases; nucleotides outside the gene matches: 5.

The chain carries TRBV9 and TRBJ1-2; D is ambiguous. Trimming pared 0 bases from V and 0 bases from J, leaving 9 bases between. Per germline, CDR1 SGDLS and CDR2 YYNGEE. The CDR3 runs 15 residues. As DNA, the CDR3 is TGTGCCAGCAGCGTAGGATGGCGGACTAACTATGGCTACACCTTC. The encoded protein is CASSVGWRTNYGYTF.